What follows are 31 T cell receptor beta chains derived from one specimen sequenced in a study of blood T cell repertoires in COVID-19. Sequencing was performed with immunoSEQ multiplex PCR; in TCRdb, only in-frame clones are kept and a portion is missing. There are a few hundred thousand clones in the sample; 70% to 90% occur only once, and approximately 6.6% lies in the top ten. The sequenced sample consisted of PBMCs or T cells enriched from blood (not recorded which). These receptors came from a woman aged 50 to 65 who had been exposed to COVID-19.

The chain uses TRBV28 and TRBJ1-2; D call uncertain. Deletions cut 7 bases from V and 4 bases from J, with 19 bases between. The CDR3 covers 15 residues. Per the germline V gene, CDR1 is MDHEN and CDR2 is SYDVKM. The CDR3 loop is CASMKKGEGLYGYTF. The CDR3 nucleotides are TGTGCCAGCATGAAAAAGGGAGAGGGTCTCTATGGCTACACCTTC.

This rearrangement joins TRBV7-2 to TRBJ1-5, with 12 positions matching TRBD1. The V gene end was trimmed by 5 bases and the J gene end by 7 bases; junction bases not matched to a gene: 9. The CDR3 is 16 amino acids. CDR1 and CDR2 from the germline V gene are SGHTA and FQGNSA. The CDR3: CASSPGTGGGLQPQHF. CDR3 in DNA: TGTGCCAGCAGCCCTGGGACAGGGGGCGGTTTACAGCCCCAGCATTTT. The full variable domain, in which reference TRBV7-2 and TRBJ1-5 provide the parts outside the CDR3, is GAGVSQSPSNKVTEKGKDVELRCDPISGHTALYWYRQSLGQGLEFLIYFQGNSAPDKSGLPSDRFSAERTGGSVSTLTIQRTQQEDSAVYLCASSPGTGGGLQPQHFGDGTRLSIL.

The chain employs TRBV27 and TRBJ2-1, with 7 bases aligning to TRBD2. The junction had 7 bases not matched to a gene; V was cut back by 10 bases and J by 7 bases. CDR1 and CDR2 (germline): MNHEY, SMNVEV (reference sequence). This CDR3 has 12 amino acids. CDR3 coding DNA: TGTGCCATCGGGGAGCGGGGTAATGAGCAGTTCTTC. It is translated as CAIGERGNEQFF.

The rearrangement uses TRBV11-2 and TRBJ1-2; D is possibly TRBD1 (5 bases). The CDR3 is 14 amino acids. V gave up 5 bases and J gave up 0 bases, with 10 bases separating them. Germline CDR1 reads SGHAT; CDR2 reads FQNNGV. The CDR3 DNA is TGTGCCAGCAGCAGCCAGGGTTCTAACTATGGCTACACCTTC. Residues: CASSSQGSNYGYTF.

The chain has TRBV21-1 and TRBJ1-4; the table's D call, TRBD1, was not checked against the DNA. TRBV21-1 is a known pseudogene. The CDR3 runs to 17 residues. CDR3 nucleotides: TGTGCCAGCAGCAGTTTGGGGGCACACAGTTTTAATGAAAAACTGTTTTTT. Translating gives CASSSLGAHSFNEKLFF.

This chain uses TRBV19 with TRBJ2-1, with D possibly TRBD1 on 7 matching bases. This CDR3 has 14 residues. The germline gives CDR1 LNHDA, CDR2 SQIVND (reference sequence). Trimming cost V 8 bases and J 8 bases, with 19 bases left between them. The CDR3 bases are TGTGCCAGTCGTTGGAGGGGGCCGGGGGATGAGCAGTTCTTC. It translates to CASRWRGPGDEQFF.

The chain uses TRBV19 and TRBJ1-5, with D possibly being TRBD1 (5 bases). Trimming shortened V by 5 bases and J by 2 bases, and 13 bases separated the two germline ends. CDR1 is LNHDA and CDR2 is SQIVND in the germline V gene (reference sequence). There are 15 residues in the CDR3. The CDR3 sequence: CASSASGLGNQPQHF. Here the CDR3 DNA reads TGTGCCAGTAGTGCCTCGGGACTGGGCAATCAGCCCCAGCATTTT.

The gene calls are TRBV7-2 and TRBJ1-6; D is unclear. CDR1 and CDR2 from the germline V gene are SGHTA and FQGNSA. This CDR3 has 16 residues. V lost 0 bases, J lost 0 bases, and 6 bases lay in between. Written as DNA, the CDR3 is TGTGCCAGCAGCTTAGCCGCGAGCTCCTATAATTCACCCCTCCACTTT. The encoded protein is CASSLAASSYNSPLHF.

The rearrangement uses TRBV24-1 and TRBJ1-1; D is unresolved. The V gene's germline CDR1 is KGHDR and CDR2 SFDVKD. V was pared by 4 bases and J by 12 bases, with 14 bases between. This CDR3 comprises 12 residues. This CDR3 is CATSEDSGRTFF. The CDR3 bases are TGTGCCACCAGTGAAGATTCGGGAAGGACTTTCTTT.

V is TRBV28 and J is TRBJ2-7; a possible D gene is TRBD1 (5 bases). Trimming stripped 3 bases from V and 0 bases from J, with 15 bases between. CDR1 MDHEN and CDR2 SYDVKM come from the germline V gene. CDR3 length equals 16 residues. The CDR3 here is CASSFRGSPHSYEQYF. In DNA, the CDR3 is TGTGCCAGCAGTTTTAGGGGCTCGCCCCACTCCTACGAGCAGTACTTC.

This chain links TRBV6-5 with TRBJ1-1; 8 bases line up with TRBD1. With V trimmed by 2 bases and J by 1 base, 3 bases remained unmatched. In germline, CDR1 is MNHEY, CDR2 SVGAGI. The CDR3 is 15 residues long. The CDR3 DNA reads TGTGCCAGCAGTTACCGAGGACAGGGGAACACTGAAGCTTTCTTT. Encoded protein: CASSYRGQGNTEAFF.

The rearrangement uses TRBV5-6 and TRBJ1-4; D perhaps matches TRBD1 (5 bases). The CDR3 is made up of 13 amino acids. CDR1 SGHDT and CDR2 YYEEEE come from the germline V gene. V gave up 2 bases and J gave up 7 bases, with 9 bases separating them. For the CDR3, the DNA is TGTGCCAGCAGCTTAGTAGACAGTGAAAAACTGTTTTTT. Translating gives CASSLVDSEKLFF.

The rearrangement uses TRBV11-3 and TRBJ2-1, with D tentatively TRBD2 (5 bases). The CDR3 covers 13 residues. V dropped 6 bases and J dropped 5 bases, with 11 bases sitting between them. The V gene's germline CDR1 is SGHNT and CDR2 YENEEA. The chain's CDR3 is CASSTDSDNEQFF. CDR3 nucleotide sequence: TGTGCCAGCAGTACGGACTCAGACAATGAGCAGTTCTTC.

This chain connects TRBV11-2 to TRBJ2-7; weak D call: TRBD2 (5 bases). This CDR3 spans 15 amino acids. Per the germline V gene, CDR1 is SGHAT and CDR2 is FQNNGV. The V gene lost 5 bases and the J gene lost 3 bases, with 17 bases spanning the gap. CDR3: CASSTEGGTIYEQYF. The CDR3 region has the DNA TGTGCCAGCAGCACCGAGGGTGGAACAATCTACGAGCAGTACTTC.

This clone was found once. This sequence joins TRBV28 and TRBJ2-1; 8 bases map to TRBD2. J gave up 14 bases and V 10 bases, and 13 bases lay outside the gene matches. The CDR3 runs to 12 residues. Germline CDR1 reads MDHEN; CDR2 reads SYDVKM. In DNA, the CDR3 is TGTGCCACCTCTTCGGGGGCGCGGGGGGAGTTCTTC. Protein: CATSSGARGEFF. Together with reference TRBV28 and TRBJ2-1, the CDR3 gives the full variable domain: DVKVTQSSRYLVKRTGEKVFLECVQDMDHENMFWYRQDPGLGLRLIYFSYDVKMKEKGDIPEGYSVSREKKERFSLILESASTNQTSMYLCATSSGARGEFFGPGTRLTVL.

For this clone: An end of the junction does not agree with germline; a read error may underlie this. Other nucleotide sequences from this sample produce the same CDR3. This chain links TRBV6-1 with TRBJ1-2; TRBD1 matches at 7 bases. Germline CDR1 MNHNS, CDR2 SASEGT. The CDR3 extends over 13 amino acids. The CDR3 DNA reads as TGTGCCAGCAGCGAAGCAGGGGGATATGGCTACACCTTC. This translates into CASSEAGGYGYTF.

Points on this clone: Other DNA sequences in this sample translate to the same CDR3. The gene calls are TRBV28 and TRBJ2-5, with 11 nucleotides matching TRBD2. J lost 2 bases, V lost 4 bases, and 3 bases had no gene match. CDR3 length: 15 amino acids. Looked up from germline, CDR1 is MDHEN and CDR2 is SYDVKM. In nucleotides, the CDR3 is TGTGCCAGCAGTTCAACTAGCGGGGGTCAAGAGACCCAGTACTTC. This encodes CASSSTSGGQETQYF. Variable domain in full (rest from reference TRBV28 and TRBJ2-5): DVKVTQSSRYLVKRTGEKVFLECVQDMDHENMFWYRQDPGLGLRLIYFSYDVKMKEKGDIPEGYSVSREKKERFSLILESASTNQTSMYLCASSSTSGGQETQYFGPGTRLLVL.

The chain couples TRBV10-3 to TRBJ1-1, with D perhaps matching TRBD1 (5 bases). The CDR3 has 13 residues. Germline CDR1 is ENHRY and CDR2 is SYGVKD. Between the trimmed V and J ends, which lost 10 bases and 0 bases, there was a span of 12 bases. CDR3 residues: CATTGLMNTEAFF. CDR3 DNA: TGTGCCACTACGGGACTGATGAACACTGAAGCTTTCTTT.

The V call is TRBV11-2, the J call TRBJ1-2; 7 bases align to TRBD1. The CDR3 covers 15 residues. V lost 3 bases to trimming and J lost 4 bases; unmatched junction nucleotides: 8. Germline CDR1 SGHAT, CDR2 FQNNGV. The CDR3 sequence is CASSLGRQGGYGYTF. In DNA form, the CDR3 reads TGTGCCAGCAGCTTGGGGCGACAGGGCGGCTATGGCTACACCTTC.

This sequence joins TRBV6-5 and TRBJ2-7; a possible D gene is TRBD2 (6 bases). CDR3 size: 13 residues. Trimming shortened V by 7 bases and J by 4 bases, and 14 bases separated the two germline ends. Germline assignment: CDR1 MNHEY and CDR2 SVGAGI. As DNA, the CDR3 is TGTGCCAGCAAACCGGGGGTTAATTACGAGCAGTACTTC. As protein: CASKPGVNYEQYF.

The rearrangement joins TRBV19 to TRBJ2-3; TRBD1 agrees at 7 bases. Losses at the gene ends were 6 bases for V and 2 bases for J; bases not matched to a gene: 5. The CDR3 spans 14 residues. Germline V lookup: CDR1 LNHDA, CDR2 SQIVND (reference sequence). The chain's CDR3 is CASSLGTVTDTQYF. In DNA form, the CDR3 reads TGTGCCAGTAGCCTCGGGACAGTCACAGATACGCAGTATTTT.

This chain links TRBV3-1 (or the pseudogene TRBV3-2) with TRBJ2-3, with 14 bases lining up with TRBD2. CDR1 and CDR2 from the germline V gene are LGHDT and YNNKEL (reference sequence). The CDR3 is 14 residues long. After removal of 8 bases from V and 6 bases from J, the junction contained 4 bases not matched to a gene. The CDR3 loop is CASGRTSGGDTQYF. The CDR3 DNA is TGTGCCAGCGGACGGACTAGCGGGGGGGATACGCAGTATTTT.

The genes are TRBV4-1 and TRBJ1-5; D is undetermined. The CDR3 is made up of 14 amino acids. The germline V gene has CDR1 MGHRA and CDR2 YSYEKL. The V end lost 1 base, the J end lost 1 base, and 5 bases lay between the germline ends. In DNA, the CDR3 is TGCGCCAGCAGCCAAGTTCAAAGCAATCAGCCCCAGCATTTT. Its protein is CASSQVQSNQPQHF.

This rearrangement joins TRBV7-2 to TRBJ2-7, with a tentative D call TRBD2 (7 bases). Germline V CDR1 and CDR2: SGHTA, FQGNSA. The CDR3 contains 15 residues. Trimming shortened V by 5 bases and J by 7 bases, and 21 bases separated the two germline ends. The CDR3 sequence is CASSRYSGGRGEQYF. The CDR3 DNA follows: TGTGCCAGCAGCCGTTACTCCGGGGGGCGTGGGGAGCAGTACTTC.

The rearrangement links TRBV7-9 to TRBJ1-1, with 7 nucleotides matching TRBD1. This CDR3 region has 19 residues. V gave up 0 bases and J gave up 5 bases; unmatched junction bases: 18. CDR1 and CDR2 from the germline V gene are SEHNR and FQNEAQ (reference sequence). The CDR3 reads CASSLAATGVIRLETEAFF. The CDR3, as DNA: TGTGCCAGCAGCTTAGCCGCTACAGGGGTTATTCGGTTGGAGACTGAAGCTTTCTTT.

This chain connects TRBV9 to TRBJ1-2; D is ambiguous. The V end lost 4 bases, the J end lost 6 bases, and 7 bases lay between the germline ends. The germline CDR1 and CDR2 sequences are SGDLS and YYNGEE. This CDR3 is built from 11 residues. CDR3 in amino acids: CASSRVDGYTF. CDR3 nucleotide sequence: TGTGCCAGCAGCCGGGTGGATGGCTACACCTTC.

The chain carries TRBV24-1 and TRBJ1-1; D ambiguous. V was pared by 8 bases and J by 4 bases, with 7 bases between. The length of the CDR3 is 11 residues. Germline CDR1 reads KGHDR; CDR2 reads SFDVKD. The CDR3 is CATITGTEAFF. The CDR3 nucleotides are TGTGCCACCATAACGGGCACTGAAGCTTTCTTT.

The V gene is TRBV6-5, the J gene TRBJ1-3; 8 bases are a match to TRBD1. This CDR3 comprises 14 residues. The V and J ends lost 10 bases and 4 bases, in that order; junction bases with no gene match: 9. Per germline, CDR1 MNHEY and CDR2 SVGAGI. The CDR3 sequence is CATRTGRGGNTIYF. The CDR3 DNA reads TGTGCCACCCGGACAGGGCGGGGGGGAAACACCATATATTTT.

The chain employs TRBV12-5 and TRBJ1-1; tentatively, D is TRBD1 (5 bases). This CDR3 is built from 12 residues. Germline V gene sequence: CDR1 LGHNT, CDR2 FRNRAP. Deletions cut 10 bases from V and 6 bases from J, with 15 bases between. The CDR3 nucleotides read TGTGCTAATGGGACGCTCGGGGCTGAAGCTTTCTTT. It is translated as CANGTLGAEAFF. Full variable domain (remainder filled in from reference TRBV12-5 and TRBJ1-1): DARVTQTPRHKVTEMGQEVTMRCQPILGHNTVFWYRQTMMQGLELLAYFRNRAPLDDSGMPKDRFSAEMPDATLATLKIQPSEPRDSAVYFCANGTLGAEAFFGQGTRLTVV.

The V gene is TRBV19, the J gene TRBJ2-6; TRBD1 aligns across 8 bases. From germline, CDR1 is LNHDA and CDR2 SQIVND (reference sequence). V was clipped by 3 bases and J by 0 bases; unmatched bases: 4. The CDR3 length is 17 residues. Here the CDR3 DNA reads TGTGCCAGTAGTATGTGGACAGGGAGCTCTGGGGCCAACGTCCTGACTTTC. Residues: CASSMWTGSSGANVLTF.

This chain uses TRBV9 with TRBJ1-3; 8 bases agree with TRBD1. After removal of 3 bases from V and 0 bases from J, the junction contained 5 bases not matched to a gene. Germline CDR1 and CDR2: SGDLS and YYNGEE. CDR3 length equals 16 residues. CDR3 nucleotide sequence: TGTGCCAGCAGCGCGACAGGGGACAGCTCTGGAAACACCATATATTTT. Protein: CASSATGDSSGNTIYF. Drawing the rest from reference TRBV9 and TRBJ1-3, the complete variable domain is DSGVTQTPKHLITATGQRVTLRCSPRSGDLSVYWYQQSLDQGLQFLIQYYNGEERAKGNILERFSAQQFPDLHSELNLSSLELGDSALYFCASSATGDSSGNTIYFGEGSWLTVV.